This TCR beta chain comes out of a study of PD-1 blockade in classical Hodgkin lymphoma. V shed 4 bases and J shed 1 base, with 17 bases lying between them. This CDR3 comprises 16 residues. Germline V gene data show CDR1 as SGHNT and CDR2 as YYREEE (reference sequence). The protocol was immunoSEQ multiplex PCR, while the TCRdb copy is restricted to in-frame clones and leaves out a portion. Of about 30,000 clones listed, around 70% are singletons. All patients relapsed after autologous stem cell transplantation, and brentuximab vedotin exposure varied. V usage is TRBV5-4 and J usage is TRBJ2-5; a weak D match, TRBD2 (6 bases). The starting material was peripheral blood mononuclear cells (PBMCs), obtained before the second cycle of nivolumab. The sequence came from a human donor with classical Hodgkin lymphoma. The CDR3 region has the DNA TGTGCCAGCAGCCCCAGAGGCGGGGTTAGCCAAGAGACCCAGTACTTC. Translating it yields CASSPRGGVSQETQYF. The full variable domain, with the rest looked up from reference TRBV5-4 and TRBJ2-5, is ETGVTQSPTHLIKTRGQQVTLRCSSQSGHNTVSWYQQALGQGPQFIFQYYREEENGRGNFPPRFSGLQFPNYSSELNVNALELDDSALYLCASSPRGGVSQETQYFGPGTRLLVL.